These T cell receptor beta chains were read from a single sample in a study of T cells in Graves' hyperthyroidism and ophthalmopathy. TCRdb fed the multiplex PCR reads into MiXCR, producing one record per CDR3 protein. The sample includes roughly 580,000 distinct CDR3 sequences, roughly 50% seen only once; the top ten take about 7.8%. Sequencing was carried out using peripheral blood or thyroid tissue (not recorded which). Source of these receptors: a woman aged 18-30 years with Graves' hyperthyroidism. The CDR3 runs from the conserved cysteine through the conserved F or W. A D gene is named only where the DNA matches it firmly. The size of a clone is reported for some rows only, either as once, few or many, or as a class for expanded clones.

TRBJ1-2 NA TRBV10-3 NA CASSFLTWGTGGYTF TGTGCCAGCAGTTTCTTGACTTGGGGGACTGGGGGCTACACCTTC
TRBJ2-7 NA TRBV2 few CASSDQAYEQYF TGTGCCAGCAGTGATCAGGCGTACGAGCAGTACTTC
TRBJ2-5 NA TRBV20-1 NA CSARVRGGRSQETQYF TGCAGTGCTAGAGTCAGAGGAGGGAGGAGCCAAGAGACCCAGTACTTC
TRBJ2-7 NA TRBV15 once CATSRGRGGEQYF TGTGCCACCAGCAGAGGCAGAGGGGGCGAGCAGTACTTC
TRBJ2-7 TRBD2 TRBV20-1 NA CSASLAGRSYEQYF TGCAGTGCTTCCCTAGCGGGACGATCCTACGAGCAGTACTTC
TRBJ2-7 TRBD1 TRBV12-3/TRBV12-4 few CASSMTGGEQYF TGTGCCAGCAGTATGACAGGGGGAGAGCAGTACTTC
TRBJ2-5 NA TRBV12-3/TRBV12-4 NA CASSLRPRRETQYF TGTGCCAGCAGTTTAAGGCCTAGGAGAGAGACCCAGTACTTC
TRBJ1-4 NA TRBV2 NA CASERRDTEKLSF TGTGCTAGCGAGCGGAGGGACACCGAAAAACTGTCTTTT
TRBJ1-2 NA TRBV10-3 NA CASRTDNQEDYGYTF TGTGCCAGCAGGACGGATAATCAGGAGGACTATGGCTACACCTTC
TRBJ2-7 TRBD2 TRBV7-3 NA CASSRGLAGMAGEQYF TGTGCCAGCAGCAGGGGGCTAGCGGGAATGGCTGGCGAGCAGTACTTC
TRBJ2-7 TRBD2 TRBV7-2 NA CASSWGAGAYEQYF TGTGCCAGCAGCTGGGGTGCGGGAGCGTACGAGCAGTACTTC